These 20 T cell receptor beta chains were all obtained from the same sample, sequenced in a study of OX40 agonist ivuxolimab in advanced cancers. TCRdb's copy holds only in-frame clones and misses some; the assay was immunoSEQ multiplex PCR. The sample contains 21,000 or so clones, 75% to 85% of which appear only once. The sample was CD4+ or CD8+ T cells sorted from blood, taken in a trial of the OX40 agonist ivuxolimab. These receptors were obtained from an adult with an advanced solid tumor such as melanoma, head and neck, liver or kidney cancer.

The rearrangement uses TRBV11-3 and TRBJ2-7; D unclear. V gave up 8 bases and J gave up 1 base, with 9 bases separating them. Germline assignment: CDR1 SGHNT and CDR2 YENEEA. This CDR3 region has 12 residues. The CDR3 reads CASARGSYEQYF. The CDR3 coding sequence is TGTGCCAGCGCTCGAGGATCCTACGAGCAGTACTTC.

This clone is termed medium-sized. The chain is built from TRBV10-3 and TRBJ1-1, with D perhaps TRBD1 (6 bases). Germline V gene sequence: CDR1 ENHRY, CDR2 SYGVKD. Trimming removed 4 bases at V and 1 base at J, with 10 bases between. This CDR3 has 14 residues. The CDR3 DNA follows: TGTGCCATCAGTGCTTCGGGACAGAACACTGAAGCTTTCTTT. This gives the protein CAISASGQNTEAFF.

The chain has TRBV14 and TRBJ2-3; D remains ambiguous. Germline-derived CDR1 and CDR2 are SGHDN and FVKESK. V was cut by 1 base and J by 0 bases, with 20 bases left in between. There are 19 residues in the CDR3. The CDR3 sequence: CASSQGPPYAPSSTDTQYF. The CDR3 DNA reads TGTGCCAGCAGCCAAGGGCCCCCTTACGCTCCTTCTAGCACAGATACGCAGTATTTT.

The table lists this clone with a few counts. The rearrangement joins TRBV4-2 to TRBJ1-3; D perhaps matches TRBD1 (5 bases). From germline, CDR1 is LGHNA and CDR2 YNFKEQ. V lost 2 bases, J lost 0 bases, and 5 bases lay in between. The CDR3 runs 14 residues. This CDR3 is CASSQRGSGNTIYF. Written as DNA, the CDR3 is TGTGCCAGCAGCCAAAGGGGCTCTGGAAACACCATATATTTT.

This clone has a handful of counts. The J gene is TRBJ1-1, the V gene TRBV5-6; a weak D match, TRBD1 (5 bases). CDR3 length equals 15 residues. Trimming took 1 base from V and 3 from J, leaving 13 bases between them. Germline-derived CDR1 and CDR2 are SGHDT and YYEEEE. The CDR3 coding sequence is TGTGCCAGCAGCTTGCGTCTGGGGCACTACACTGAAGCTTTCTTT. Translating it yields CASSLRLGHYTEAFF.

DNA of the CDR3: TGTGCCAGCTCACCACAGGTTAACTATGGCTACACCTTC. Translating gives CASSPQVNYGYTF. The chain joins TRBV18 to TRBJ1-2; D remains unclear. Germline CDR1 is KGHSH and CDR2 is LQKENI. The CDR3 has 13 residues. The V end lost 1 base, the J end lost 1 base, and 4 bases lay between the germline ends.

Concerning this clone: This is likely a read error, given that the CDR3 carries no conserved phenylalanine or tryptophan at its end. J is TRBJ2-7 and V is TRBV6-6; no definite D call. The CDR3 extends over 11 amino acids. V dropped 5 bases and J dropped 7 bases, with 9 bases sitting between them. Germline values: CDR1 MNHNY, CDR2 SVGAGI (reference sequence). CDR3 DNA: TGTGCCAGCAGTGGCCGGTTGGAGCAGTACCTC. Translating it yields CASSGRLEQYL.

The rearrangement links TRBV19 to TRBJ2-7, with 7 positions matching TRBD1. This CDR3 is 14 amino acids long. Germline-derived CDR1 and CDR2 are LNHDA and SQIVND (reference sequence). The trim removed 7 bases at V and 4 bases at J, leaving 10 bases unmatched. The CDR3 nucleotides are TGTGCCAGTAAGTCGCGGACAGGAGGATACGAGCAGTACTTC. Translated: CASKSRTGGYEQYF.

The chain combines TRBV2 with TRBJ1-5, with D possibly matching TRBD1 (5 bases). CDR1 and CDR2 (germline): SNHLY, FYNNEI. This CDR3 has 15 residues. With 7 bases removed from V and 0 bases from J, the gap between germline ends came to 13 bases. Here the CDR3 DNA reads TGTGCCAGCACAAAAGACAGCAATAGCAATCAGCCCCAGCATTTT. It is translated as CASTKDSNSNQPQHF.

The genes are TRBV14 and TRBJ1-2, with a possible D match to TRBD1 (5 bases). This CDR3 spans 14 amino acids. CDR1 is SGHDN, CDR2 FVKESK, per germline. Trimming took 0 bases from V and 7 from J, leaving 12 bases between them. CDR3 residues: CASSQDGRGGGYTF. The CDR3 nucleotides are TGTGCCAGCAGCCAAGATGGGAGGGGTGGTGGCTACACCTTC.

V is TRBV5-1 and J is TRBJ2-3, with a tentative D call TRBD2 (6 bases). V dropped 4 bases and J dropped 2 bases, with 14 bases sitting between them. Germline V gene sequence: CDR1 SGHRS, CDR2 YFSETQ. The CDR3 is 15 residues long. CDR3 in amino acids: CASSPGGPFTDTQYF. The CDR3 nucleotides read TGCGCCAGCAGCCCTGGAGGGCCTTTCACAGATACGCAGTATTTT.

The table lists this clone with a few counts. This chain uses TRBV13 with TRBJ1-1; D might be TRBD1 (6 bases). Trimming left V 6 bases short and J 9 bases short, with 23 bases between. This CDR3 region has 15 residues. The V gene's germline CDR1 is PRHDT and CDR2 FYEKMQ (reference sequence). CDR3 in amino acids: CASSTEEGGGRQAFF. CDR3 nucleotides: TGTGCCAGCAGTACCGAAGAGGGGGGCGGTCGGCAAGCTTTCTTT.

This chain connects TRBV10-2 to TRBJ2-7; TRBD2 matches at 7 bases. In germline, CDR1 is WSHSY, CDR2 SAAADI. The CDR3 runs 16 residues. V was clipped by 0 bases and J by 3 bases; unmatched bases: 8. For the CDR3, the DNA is TGCGCCAGCAGTGAGTCGTGGGGGGGAGGAGTCTACGAGCAGTACTTC. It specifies CASSESWGGGVYEQYF.

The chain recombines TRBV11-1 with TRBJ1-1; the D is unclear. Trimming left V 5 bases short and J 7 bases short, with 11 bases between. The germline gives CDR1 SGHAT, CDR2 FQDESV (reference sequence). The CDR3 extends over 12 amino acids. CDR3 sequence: CASSTTRVEAFF. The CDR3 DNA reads TGTGCCAGCAGCACCACGCGGGTTGAAGCTTTCTTT. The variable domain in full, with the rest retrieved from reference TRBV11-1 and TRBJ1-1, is EAEVAQSPRYKITEKSQAVAFWCDPISGHATLYWYRQILGQGPELLVQFQDESVVDDSQLPKDRFSAERLKGVDSTLKIQPAELGDSAMYLCASSTTRVEAFFGQGTRLTVV.

Written as DNA, the CDR3 is TGTGCCAGCAGTGAAGTCTGGGCCCATCAGCCCCAGCATTTT. It specifies CASSEVWAHQPQHF. The V and J genes are TRBV2 and TRBJ1-5, with D unresolved. V was cut by 1 base and J by 5 bases, with 9 bases left in between. The length of the CDR3 is 14 residues. Germline V lookup: CDR1 SNHLY, CDR2 FYNNEI.

The CDR3 loop reads CASSPSAGGKTEAFF. The DNA for the CDR3 is TGTGCCAGCTCACCTTCGGCAGGGGGTAAGACTGAAGCTTTCTTT. V is TRBV18 and J is TRBJ1-1; 7 nucleotides match TRBD1. The germline V gene encodes CDR1 KGHSH and CDR2 LQKENI. V shed 3 bases, J shed 5 bases, and the junction held 9 bases outside the gene matches. This CDR3 has 15 residues.

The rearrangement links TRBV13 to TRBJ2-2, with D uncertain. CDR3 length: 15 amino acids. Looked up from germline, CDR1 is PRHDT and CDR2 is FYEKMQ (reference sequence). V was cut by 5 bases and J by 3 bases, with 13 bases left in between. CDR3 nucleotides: TGTGCCAGCAGCAAAAAAACAGAGTACACCGGGGAGCTGTTTTTT. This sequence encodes CASSKKTEYTGELFF.

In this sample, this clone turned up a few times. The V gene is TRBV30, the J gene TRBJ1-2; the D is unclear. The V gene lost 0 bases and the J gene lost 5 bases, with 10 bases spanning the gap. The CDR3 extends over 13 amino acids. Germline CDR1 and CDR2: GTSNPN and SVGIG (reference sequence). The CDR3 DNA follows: TGTGCCTGGAGTGTACGACATACGTATGGCTACACCTTC. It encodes CAWSVRHTYGYTF.

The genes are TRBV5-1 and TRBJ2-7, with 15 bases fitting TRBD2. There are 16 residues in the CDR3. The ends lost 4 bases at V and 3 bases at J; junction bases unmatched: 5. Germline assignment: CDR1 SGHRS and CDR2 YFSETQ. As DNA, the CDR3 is TGCGCCAGCAGCGGAGGGACTAGCGGGGGGTTCTACGAGCAGTACTTC. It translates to CASSGGTSGGFYEQYF.

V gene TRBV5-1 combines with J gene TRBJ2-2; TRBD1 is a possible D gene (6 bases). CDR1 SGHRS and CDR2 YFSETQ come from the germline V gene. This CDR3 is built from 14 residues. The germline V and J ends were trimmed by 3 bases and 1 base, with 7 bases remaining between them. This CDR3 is CASSSQGNTGELFF. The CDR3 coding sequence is TGCGCCAGCAGCTCACAGGGGAACACCGGGGAGCTGTTTTTT. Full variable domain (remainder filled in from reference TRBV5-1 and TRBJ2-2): KAGVTQTPRYLIKTRGQQVTLSCSPISGHRSVSWYQQTPGQGLQFLFEYFSETQRNKGNFPGRFSGRQFSNSRSEMNVSTLELGDSALYLCASSSQGNTGELFFGEGSRLTVL.